The rows below give T cell receptor beta chains drawn from one sample of a study of T-cell reconstitution after alpha-beta-depleted transplantation in children. MiXCR was run by TCRdb on the PCR reads, yielding one entry per CDR3 protein. The sample carries 170,000 or so distinct CDR3 sequences, less than 8% recorded once. The sequenced sample was PBMCs from the stem cell graft donor, obtained from the stem cell graft. Source of these receptors: a human donor who donated a stem cell graft to a child with Wiskott-Aldrich syndrome. Both conserved end residues are part of each CDR3. D genes are given only for firm matches. Clone size, where shown, is once, few, many, or a class for clones that have expanded.

size: few; J: TRBJ1-4; D: .; V: TRBV19; CDR3: CASSIGTVPRVFF; DNA: TGTGCCAGTAGTATCGGGACCGTCCCAAGGGTGTTTTTT
size: many; J: TRBJ2-3; D: .; V: TRBV19; CDR3: CASSGLAETDTQYF; DNA: TGTGCCAGTAGTGGATTAGCTGAAACAGATACGCAGTATTTT
size: many; J: TRBJ1-5; D: TRBD1; V: TRBV5-1; CDR3: CASSLGTGGFNQPQHF; DNA: TGCGCCAGCAGCTTAGGGACAGGGGGCTTTAATCAGCCCCAGCATTTT
size: many; J: TRBJ2-7; D: .; V: TRBV4-1; CDR3: CASSQTSIDYEQYF; DNA: TGCGCCAGCAGCCAGACAAGTATTGACTACGAGCAGTACTTC
size: many; J: TRBJ2-5; D: TRBD1; V: TRBV4-1; CDR3: CASSVKLAGTGDIQETQYF; DNA: TGCGCCAGCAGCGTGAAGCTCGCCGGGACAGGGGATATCCAAGAGACCCAGTACTTC
size: .; J: TRBJ2-5; D: TRBD2; V: TRBV7-2; CDR3: CASSYRTSGTETQYF; DNA: TGTGCCAGCAGCTACCGGACTAGCGGGACGGAGACCCAGTACTTC
size: many; J: TRBJ2-3; D: .; V: TRBV30; CDR3: CAWSSTDTQYF; DNA: TGTGCCTGGTCTAGCACAGATACGCAGTATTTT
size: many; J: TRBJ2-5; D: .; V: TRBV12-3/TRBV12-4; CDR3: CASSHRVEETQYF; DNA: TGTGCCAGCAGCCACAGGGTAGAAGAGACCCAGTACTTC
size: .; J: TRBJ2-1; D: TRBD2; V: TRBV12-3/TRBV12-4; CDR3: CASGRDSPYNEQFF; DNA: TGTGCCAGCGGGAGGGACTCTCCCTACAATGAGCAGTTCTTC
size: many; J: TRBJ1-1; D: .; V: TRBV12-3/TRBV12-4; CDR3: CASSFISGEAFF; DNA: TGTGCCAGCAGTTTCATTTCAGGGGAAGCTTTCTTT
size: many; J: TRBJ2-1; D: TRBD2; V: TRBV10-3; CDR3: CAITRREGSYNEQFF; DNA: TGTGCCATCACCAGAAGGGAGGGTTCCTACAATGAGCAGTTCTTC
size: once; J: TRBJ2-7; D: .; V: TRBV12-3/TRBV12-4; CDR3: CASSWASSSSEQYF; DNA: TGTGCCAGCTCTTGGGCTTCCTCCTCCTCCGAGCAGTACTTC
size: many; J: TRBJ2-2; D: .; V: TRBV12-3/TRBV12-4; CDR3: CASSKRVQNTGELFF; DNA: TGTGCCAGCAGTAAGCGGGTACAGAACACCGGGGAGCTGTTTTTT
size: few; J: TRBJ2-1; D: TRBD2; V: TRBV30; CDR3: CAWSGGGRYHEQFF; DNA: TGTGCCTGGAGTGGTGGCGGGAGGTATCATGAGCAGTTCTTC
size: many; J: TRBJ2-5; D: .; V: TRBV4-1; CDR3: CASSQDNQETQYF; DNA: TGCGCCAGCAGCCAAGATAACCAAGAGACCCAGTACTTC
size: many; J: TRBJ2-5; D: .; V: TRBV12-3/TRBV12-4; CDR3: CASSLAPTTRAIGETQYF; DNA: TGTGCCAGCAGTTTAGCCCCCACGACTAGAGCGATCGGAGAGACCCAGTACTTC
size: many; J: TRBJ2-1; D: .; V: TRBV28; CDR3: CASSIGDPYNEQFF; DNA: TGTGCCAGCTCTATAGGGGACCCTTACAATGAGCAGTTCTTC
size: .; J: TRBJ1-2; D: TRBD1; V: TRBV5-5; CDR3: CASSFDAGTGGNYGYTF; DNA: TGTGCCAGCAGCTTCGACGCCGGGACAGGGGGAAACTATGGCTACACCTTC
size: many; J: TRBJ2-1; D: .; V: TRBV7-2; CDR3: CASSLVVEQFF; DNA: TGTGCCAGCAGCTTAGTGGTTGAGCAGTTCTTC
size: few; J: TRBJ2-7; D: TRBD2; V: TRBV11-2; CDR3: CASSLDGLAAQGYEQYF; DNA: TGTGCCAGCAGCTTAGATGGCCTAGCGGCCCAAGGATACGAGCAGTACTTC
size: many; J: TRBJ1-5; D: .; V: TRBV12-3/TRBV12-4; CDR3: CASSRQGRGQPQHF; DNA: TGTGCCAGCAGTCGCCAGGGGAGGGGTCAGCCCCAGCATTTT
size: .; J: TRBJ2-7; D: TRBD2; V: TRBV15; CDR3: CATSRGLAGDVEQYF; DNA: TGTGCCACCAGCAGAGGGCTAGCGGGAGACGTCGAGCAGTACTTC
size: many; J: TRBJ2-1; D: .; V: TRBV6-1; CDR3: CASRSTSWNSYNEQFF; DNA: TGTGCCAGCAGGTCGACCTCTTGGAACTCCTACAATGAGCAGTTCTTC
size: many; J: TRBJ2-3; D: .; V: TRBV11-2; CDR3: CASRTIRPGGGTDTQYF; DNA: TGTGCCAGCAGGACTATTCGACCTGGTGGAGGCACAGATACGCAGTATTTT
size: many; J: TRBJ2-5; D: .; V: TRBV12-3/TRBV12-4; CDR3: CASSLVGLQETQYF; DNA: TGTGCCAGCAGTTTGGTGGGGCTACAAGAGACCCAGTACTTC
size: many; J: TRBJ1-6; D: .; V: TRBV4-3; CDR3: CASSQEGRWYSPLHF; DNA: TGCGCCAGCAGCCAAGAGGGGCGGTGGTATTCACCCCTCCACTTT
size: many; J: TRBJ2-5; D: TRBD2; V: TRBV20-1; CDR3: CSASFPGLAGGGQETQYF; DNA: TGCAGTGCTAGTTTCCCGGGGTTAGCGGGGGGTGGCCAAGAGACCCAGTACTTC
size: many; J: TRBJ2-2; D: .; V: TRBV5-1; CDR3: CASSLLGFPNTGELFF; DNA: TGCGCCAGCAGCTTGCTTGGTTTCCCGAACACCGGGGAGCTGTTTTTT
size: many; J: TRBJ1-3; D: TRBD1; V: TRBV20-1; CDR3: CSARAIRGQGRNTIYF; DNA: TGCAGTGCTAGAGCAATCCGAGGACAGGGCCGAAACACCATATATTTT
size: many; J: TRBJ2-5; D: TRBD1; V: TRBV5-4; CDR3: CASSGRDREETQYF; DNA: TGTGCCAGCAGCGGCCGGGACAGAGAAGAGACCCAGTACTTC
size: few; J: TRBJ2-5; D: TRBD2; V: TRBV15; CDR3: CATSRAPGGAETQYF; DNA: TGTGCCACCAGCAGAGCGCCCGGGGGGGCAGAGACCCAGTACTTC
size: .; J: TRBJ2-3; D: .; V: TRBV30; CDR3: CAWSGKDTQYF; DNA: TGTGCCTGGAGTGGGAAAGATACGCAGTATTTT
size: many; J: TRBJ2-7; D: .; V: TRBV7-8; CDR3: CASSLAGGSSSYEQYF; DNA: TGTGCCAGCAGCTTAGCTGGCGGGTCGAGCTCCTACGAGCAGTACTTC
size: few; J: TRBJ1-1; D: .; V: TRBV7-2; CDR3: CASSFQWGLHTEAFF; DNA: TGTGCCAGCAGCTTTCAATGGGGTCTTCACACTGAAGCTTTCTTT
size: many; J: TRBJ2-3; D: TRBD2; V: TRBV5-1; CDR3: CASRMEAGGSTDTQYF; DNA: TGCGCCAGCAGAATGGAAGCCGGGGGGTCAACAGATACGCAGTATTTT